Listed below are T cell receptor beta chains from one sample, sequenced in a study of blood T cell repertoires in COVID-19. Clones were sequenced by immunoSEQ multiplex PCR, and TCRdb holds only the in-frame ones, with some missing. The table shows a few hundred thousand clones, with roughly 80% occurring only once. Sequenced material: PBMCs or T cells enriched from blood (not recorded which). These receptor sequences come from a woman between 50 and 59 years old who had recovered from COVID-19. Both conserved end residues are part of each CDR3. The D gene is left open where the match is weak.

cdr3_aa	d_call	v_call
CASSSDRGDNQPQHF	TRBD1	TRBV6-2/TRBV6-3
CASTRQGSSEQYF	TRBD1	TRBV19
CAWSMGTQYEQYF	-	TRBV30
CASSLVQGNTEAFF	-	TRBV5-1
CASSQEETGFALSGNTIYF	TRBD1	TRBV3-1/TRBV3-2
CASSLGPAQGLGTDTQYF	TRBD1	TRBV7-3
CASSALTGGRYF	TRBD1	TRBV5-1
CASSDRGLSYNEQFF	TRBD1	TRBV6-1
CASSRHPGLEGYEQYF	-	TRBV21-1
CASSVGFSGREQFF	TRBD2	TRBV9
CASRLLAGGRETQYF	TRBD1	TRBV27
CASSYSHVGGYTF	-	TRBV6-5
CASSLGPGQGARGEQYF	TRBD1	TRBV7-3
CASSPIGRVHF	-	TRBV7-9
CASSQVPPGTYEQYF	-	TRBV4-1
CASQTGGGNTEAFF	-	TRBV2
CASSIRPSGPPRADTQYF	TRBD2	TRBV19
CASSQGLAGGGGEQYF	TRBD2	TRBV3-1/TRBV3-2
CASSSWTSGRVETQYF	TRBD2	TRBV27
CASSPLGQGGLPGANVLTF	TRBD1	TRBV18
CASSFRGDRPQHF	-	TRBV6-5
CASAGDGTGELFF	-	TRBV25-1
CASSLMAVRGNTEAFF	-	TRBV7-3
CASSPGGYGYTF	-	TRBV28
CASSPLERREAFF	-	TRBV12-3/TRBV12-4
CATSMSGVPYEQYF	TRBD2	TRBV5-4
CASSLAGGGYTEAFF	-	TRBV11-2
CASSWDREYGYTF	TRBD1	TRBV5-1
CASSLTDKSQSPLHF	-	TRBV6-6
CAWSVSSRRGGPQHF	-	TRBV30
CASSFAPTYNEQFF	-	TRBV27
CASSTGTGSGNTIYF	TRBD1	TRBV9
CASSPQGAHSEQYF	TRBD1	TRBV18
CASSLRQDVYGYTF	-	TRBV9
CASSVVGSGQETQYF	-	TRBV9
CASSQELRGYPTEAFF	-	TRBV3-1/TRBV3-2
CAWSPWRGSGNTIYF	-	TRBV30
CACSLVIAYNEQFF	-	TRBV30
CASSLPGGGSYEQYF	TRBD2	TRBV28
CASSLRRGLQYIQYF	TRBD1	TRBV5-6
CASSSDTRSSYNSPLHF	-	TRBV28
CASRTGDQPQHF	-	TRBV19
CASSPTGQGVGYTF	TRBD1	TRBV7-2
CASSPHRPGQGAYEQYF	TRBD1	TRBV18
CASSRSDRGGRGELQPQHF	TRBD1	TRBV7-8
CASSVTLQGTGTDTQYF	TRBD1	TRBV9
CASSINRGNSPLHF	TRBD1	TRBV19
CASSQDRMSGRDGYTF	-	TRBV4-3
CASSRLLGASYEQYF	-	TRBV27
CASSFGVLGSNQPQHF	-	TRBV19
CSAAERGYGYTF	-	TRBV29-1
CASSKGLSGGPYEQYF	TRBD2	TRBV9